The rows below give T cell receptor beta chains drawn from one sample of a study of cytomegalovirus exposure and HLA in healthy donors. TCRdb keeps only in-frame clones here, not all; method: immunoSEQ multiplex PCR. This sample yields roughly 110,000 clones, of which nearly 75% are seen a single time; 4.8% belongs to the top ten. The sequenced sample was PBMCs. The receptors originated from a man aged 30-40 years in good health and CMV-seropositive. Both conserved end residues are part of each CDR3. D genes are given only for firm matches. The size entry is marked missing in some rows and otherwise reads once, few, many or a size class.

D gene: TRBD1
clone size: few
CDR3 length: 15
V gene: TRBV5-6
J gene: TRBJ1-2
CDR3 DNA: TGTGCCAGCAGCTTGGATAGGGCAGGGGGCGATGGCTACACCTTC
CDR3 protein: CASSLDRAGGDGYTF

D gene: .
clone size: few
CDR3 length: 13
V gene: TRBV6-5
J gene: TRBJ1-1
CDR3 DNA: TGTGCCAGCAGTTATTCAGGGATGACTGAAGCTTTCTTT
CDR3 protein: CASSYSGMTEAFF

D gene: .
clone size: .
CDR3 length: 14
V gene: TRBV15
J gene: TRBJ2-7
CDR3 DNA: TGTGCCACCAGCAGAGATCCCGGGGGAAGCGAGCAGTACTTC
CDR3 protein: CATSRDPGGSEQYF

D gene: TRBD2
clone size: .
CDR3 length: 16
V gene: TRBV7-2
J gene: TRBJ2-3
CDR3 DNA: TGTGCCAGCAGCCTCCTGCGGGGGGGCCTCACAGATACGCAGTATTTT
CDR3 protein: CASSLLRGGLTDTQYF

D gene: .
clone size: .
CDR3 length: 13
V gene: TRBV18
J gene: TRBJ2-5
CDR3 DNA: TGTGCCAGCTCACCAGGCCAGGCAGAGACCCAGTACTTC
CDR3 protein: CASSPGQAETQYF

D gene: .
clone size: .
CDR3 length: 15
V gene: TRBV9
J gene: TRBJ2-1
CDR3 DNA: TGTGCCAGCAGCGGGCGGGATGCGCGTCCCAATGAGCAGTTCTTC
CDR3 protein: CASSGRDARPNEQFF

D gene: .
clone size: .
CDR3 length: 17
V gene: TRBV4-3
J gene: TRBJ2-1
CDR3 DNA: TGCGCCAGCAGCCCAATCACCCAGCGGGCTTCCTACAATGAGCAGTTCTTC
CDR3 protein: CASSPITQRASYNEQFF

D gene: TRBD1
clone size: once
CDR3 length: 14
V gene: TRBV29-1
J gene: TRBJ1-1
CDR3 DNA: TGCAGCGTTGGAAGGACAGGCGGGGGGGCTGAAGCTTTCTTT
CDR3 protein: CSVGRTGGGAEAFF

D gene: .
clone size: few
CDR3 length: 13
V gene: TRBV6-1
J gene: TRBJ1-2
CDR3 DNA: TGTGCCAGCACTCTAGACAGGTTGCGCGGCTACACCTTC
CDR3 protein: CASTLDRLRGYTF

D gene: .
clone size: .
CDR3 length: 17
V gene: TRBV5-5
J gene: TRBJ2-5
CDR3 DNA: TGTGCCAGCAGCCCCCGAGGACAGATAGACGTCCAAGAGACCCAGTACTTC
CDR3 protein: CASSPRGQIDVQETQYF

D gene: .
clone size: .
CDR3 length: 13
V gene: TRBV30
J gene: TRBJ1-2
CDR3 DNA: TGTGCCTGGAGTGTTCAGGGAGGCTATGGCTACACCTTC
CDR3 protein: CAWSVQGGYGYTF

D gene: .
clone size: .
CDR3 length: 16
V gene: TRBV9
J gene: TRBJ1-2
CDR3 DNA: TGTGCCAGCAGCGTCCGGTCCAGGGCGGATCGTTCTGGCTACCCCTTC
CDR3 protein: CASSVRSRADRSGYPF

D gene: .
clone size: .
CDR3 length: 15
V gene: TRBV7-9
J gene: TRBJ1-5
CDR3 DNA: TGTGCCAGCAGGTACGGGGGGTGGGCCCGGTTGTCCCAGCATTTT
CDR3 protein: CASRYGGWARLSQHF

D gene: .
clone size: .
CDR3 length: 16
V gene: TRBV7-2
J gene: TRBJ1-2
CDR3 DNA: TGTGCCAGCAGCTTAGTGGGAGGTCTAACTCCCTATGGCTACACCTTC
CDR3 protein: CASSLVGGLTPYGYTF

D gene: .
clone size: .
CDR3 length: 11
V gene: TRBV2
J gene: TRBJ2-7
CDR3 DNA: TGTGCCAGCAGGACAGGTTACGAGCAGTACTTC
CDR3 protein: CASRTGYEQYF

D gene: TRBD1
clone size: few
CDR3 length: 14
V gene: TRBV5-6
J gene: TRBJ2-7
CDR3 DNA: TGTGCCAGCGGATGGACAGGTCCGTCCTACGAGCAGTACTTC
CDR3 protein: CASGWTGPSYEQYF

D gene: .
clone size: medium-sized
CDR3 length: 14
V gene: TRBV28
J gene: TRBJ1-3
CDR3 DNA: TGTGCCAGCAGTTTAGACAGCTCTGGAAACACCATATATTTT
CDR3 protein: CASSLDSSGNTIYF

D gene: TRBD2
clone size: few
CDR3 length: 17
V gene: TRBV25-1
J gene: TRBJ2-5
CDR3 DNA: TGTGCCAGCAGTGAGGGGACTAGCGGGAATCGACGAGAGACCCAGTACTTC
CDR3 protein: CASSEGTSGNRRETQYF

D gene: TRBD2
clone size: few
CDR3 length: 15
V gene: TRBV6-5
J gene: TRBJ2-7
CDR3 DNA: TGTGCCAGCAGTTACTCTAGCGGGGGCTCCTACGAGCAGTACTTC
CDR3 protein: CASSYSSGGSYEQYF

D gene: TRBD2
clone size: few
CDR3 length: 16
V gene: TRBV27
J gene: TRBJ2-3
CDR3 DNA: TGTGCCAGCAGTTTCCTGACTAGCGGGGGCACAGATACGCAGTATTTT
CDR3 protein: CASSFLTSGGTDTQYF

D gene: .
clone size: .
CDR3 length: 13
V gene: TRBV7-2
J gene: TRBJ2-1
CDR3 DNA: TGTGCCAGCAGCCCGTACAGGGACAATGAGCAGTTCTTC
CDR3 protein: CASSPYRDNEQFF

D gene: .
clone size: few
CDR3 length: 15
V gene: TRBV10-3
J gene: TRBJ1-2
CDR3 DNA: TGTGCCATCAGTGAGTCGCTCCTACCTAACTATGGCTACACCTTC
CDR3 protein: CAISESLLPNYGYTF

D gene: .
clone size: few
CDR3 length: 15
V gene: TRBV27
J gene: TRBJ2-1
CDR3 DNA: TGTGCCAGCAAGAAGGACAGCCTCTCCTACAATGAGCAGTTCTTC
CDR3 protein: CASKKDSLSYNEQFF

D gene: .
clone size: .
CDR3 length: 15
V gene: TRBV5-4
J gene: TRBJ2-3
CDR3 DNA: TGTGCCACTCGAGGGGGGGGGCTATACACAGATACGCAGTATTTT
CDR3 protein: CATRGGGLYTDTQYF

D gene: .
clone size: .
CDR3 length: 15
V gene: TRBV6-6
J gene: TRBJ2-3
CDR3 DNA: TGTGCCAGCAGTTACTTAGCGCAGATACCAGATACGCAGTATTTT
CDR3 protein: CASSYLAQIPDTQYF

D gene: .
clone size: .
CDR3 length: 14
V gene: TRBV5-6
J gene: TRBJ2-7
CDR3 DNA: TGTGCCAGCAGGGACGGAGGGCTCACCTACGAGCAGTACTTC
CDR3 protein: CASRDGGLTYEQYF

D gene: TRBD2
clone size: .
CDR3 length: 17
V gene: TRBV5-1
J gene: TRBJ2-1
CDR3 DNA: TGCGCCAGCAGCCCCGGGGTAGCGGGGAATATATACAATGAGCAGTTCTTC
CDR3 protein: CASSPGVAGNIYNEQFF

D gene: .
clone size: .
CDR3 length: 12
V gene: TRBV18
J gene: TRBJ1-1
CDR3 DNA: TGTGCCAGCTCACCGTCGGGCCAGGGGGCTTTCTTT
CDR3 protein: CASSPSGQGAFF

D gene: .
clone size: .
CDR3 length: 15
V gene: TRBV5-1
J gene: TRBJ2-1
CDR3 DNA: TGCGCCAGCAGCTTGGTCCAGGGCTCCTACAATGAGCAGTTCTTC
CDR3 protein: CASSLVQGSYNEQFF

D gene: .
clone size: few
CDR3 length: 12
V gene: TRBV5-1
J gene: TRBJ2-7
CDR3 DNA: TGCGCCAGCAGCCCCCCGTCCTACGAGCAGTACTTC
CDR3 protein: CASSPPSYEQYF

D gene: .
clone size: .
CDR3 length: 12
V gene: TRBV7-9
J gene: TRBJ2-1
CDR3 DNA: TGTGCCAGCAGGGCAGGGGCAGGTGAGCAGTTCTTC
CDR3 protein: CASRAGAGEQFF

D gene: TRBD1
clone size: .
CDR3 length: 13
V gene: TRBV29-1
J gene: TRBJ2-5
CDR3 DNA: TGCAGCGTCCGACAGGGGGCAATGGAGACCCAGTACTTC
CDR3 protein: CSVRQGAMETQYF

D gene: .
clone size: once
CDR3 length: 15
V gene: TRBV5-1
J gene: TRBJ1-2
CDR3 DNA: TGCGCCAGCAGCTTCGGGGTCCTAAGGGACTATGGCTACCCCTTC
CDR3 protein: CASSFGVLRDYGYPF

D gene: .
clone size: .
CDR3 length: 14
V gene: TRBV5-1
J gene: TRBJ1-1
CDR3 DNA: TGCGCCAGCACCACCGACGGGTGGAACACTGAAGCTTTCTTT
CDR3 protein: CASTTDGWNTEAFF

D gene: .
clone size: .
CDR3 length: 11
V gene: TRBV6-5
J gene: TRBJ2-7
CDR3 DNA: TGTGCCAGCAGTGATACGAGCGGGCAGTACTTC
CDR3 protein: CASSDTSGQYF